The T cell receptor beta chain under discussion was sequenced for a study of glioma-infiltrating T cells after dendritic cell vaccination. Overall study context: Treatment, given 2003 to 2012, was autologous tumor lysate-pulsed dendritic cell vaccination. Monocyte-derived dendritic cells, cultured approximately seven days with IL-4 and GM-CSF, were pulsed with autologous tumor lysate. Study-wide results and caveats: Few patients contributed both blood and tumor specimens.

Regarding this clone: Its antigen is currently unknown.

The CDR3 sequence is 13 residues long. Trimming pared 3 bases from V and 4 bases from J, leaving 7 bases between. Germline V lookup: CDR1 SGHVS, CDR2 FNYEAQ. Assay: immunoSEQ multiplex PCR; the TCRdb copy retains only in-frame clones and omits some. The table shows 90,000 or so clones, with approximately 87% occurring only once. This chain connects TRBV7-6 to TRBJ1-5, with a possible D match to TRBD1 (6 bases). This material consisted of blood, taken before dendritic cell vaccination. This TCR derives from a human donor with glioblastoma. The CDR3 sequence: CASSLDRNQPQHF. In DNA, the CDR3 is TGTGCCAGCAGCTTGGACAGAAATCAGCCCCAGCATTTT.